Listed below are T cell receptor beta chains from one sample, sequenced in a study of T cell responses to AZD1222 COVID-19 vaccine. TCRdb's table, derived via immunoSEQ multiplex PCR, lists solely in-frame clones and lacks some. Of 150,000 or so clones in the sample, around 88% were seen once. Sample: peripheral blood, taken on day 0 of MenACWY control vaccination. The receptors come from an adult in good health. Each CDR3 is given with its conserved first and last residue. D genes are given only for firm matches. Clone size is not always given. Where it is, it says once, few, many or a class for expanded clones.

TRBD2 | NA | TRBJ2-5 | 15 | TRBV3-1/TRBV3-2 | CASSPSGGSGETQYF | TGTGCCAGCAGCCCCAGCGGGGGATCGGGAGAGACCCAGTACTTC
TRBD2 | NA | TRBJ2-5 | 16 | TRBV14 | CASSQGGLAGGETQYF | TGTGCCAGCAGCCAGGGGGGACTAGCGGGAGGAGAGACCCAGTACTTC
NA | once | TRBJ2-3 | 15 | TRBV4-3 | CASSQVLGMADTQYF | TGCGCCAGCAGCCAAGTTCTTGGGATGGCAGATACGCAGTATTTT
TRBD2 | NA | TRBJ2-7 | 16 | TRBV27 | CASSLSVAGGYYEQYF | TGTGCCAGCAGTTTATCTGTAGCGGGAGGCTACTACGAGCAGTACTTC
TRBD1 | NA | TRBJ1-3 | 14 | TRBV19 | CASGQGGSGNTIYF | TGTGCCAGTGGGCAAGGGGGCTCGGGAAACACCATATATTTT
TRBD2 | NA | TRBJ2-5 | 13 | TRBV2 | CATRTSAMETQYF | TGTGCCACCAGGACTAGCGCCATGGAGACCCAGTACTTC
NA | NA | TRBJ1-2 | 14 | TRBV5-6 | CASSFPRDDYGYTF | TGTGCCAGCAGCTTTCCCAGGGACGACTATGGCTACACCTTC
NA | once | TRBJ2-1 | 13 | TRBV3-1/TRBV3-2 | CASSQEGANEQFF | TGTGCCAGCAGCCAAGAAGGGGCTAATGAGCAGTTCTTC
NA | NA | TRBJ2-7 | 15 | TRBV19 | CASSISSRGPIQQYF | TGTGCCAGTAGTATATCCTCGCGGGGGCCGATCCAGCAGTACTTC
NA | NA | TRBJ1-2 | 13 | TRBV10-3 | CAISEIYSYGYTF | TGTGCCATCAGTGAAATTTACAGCTATGGCTACACCTTC
NA | NA | TRBJ2-3 | 15 | TRBV28 | CASRARGGSTDTQYF | TGTGCCAGCAGAGCGAGGGGCGGGAGCACAGATACGCAGTATTTT
NA | NA | TRBJ1-2 | 14 | TRBV7-9 | CASSLNSGGNGYTF | TGTGCCAGCAGCTTAAACTCCGGGGGTAATGGCTACACCTTC
TRBD1 | NA | TRBJ2-1 | 14 | TRBV19 | CASSGQGRYNEQFF | TGTGCCAGTTCCGGACAGGGGCGCTACAATGAGCAGTTCTTC
NA | NA | TRBJ1-3 | 17 | TRBV6-1 | CASSERPNMGAGNTIYF | TGTGCCAGCAGTGAGCGCCCGAACATGGGAGCTGGAAACACCATATATTTT
TRBD2 | NA | TRBJ2-6 | 17 | TRBV28 | CASSSPSGSTGANVLTF | TGTGCCAGCAGTTCACCTAGCGGGAGTACTGGGGCCAACGTCCTGACTTTC
TRBD2 | NA | TRBJ2-3 | 17 | TRBV10-3 | CAIRAGLAGGPTDTQYF | TGTGCCATCAGGGCGGGACTAGCGGGAGGGCCCACAGATACGCAGTATTTT
NA | NA | TRBJ2-2 | 15 | TRBV15 | CATSRGGYSTGELFF | TGTGCCACCAGCAGAGGAGGCTACTCCACCGGGGAGCTGTTTTTT
NA | NA | TRBJ2-2 | 18 | TRBV5-1 | CASSLLGPRGPNTGELFF | TGCGCCAGCAGCTTGCTGGGACCGAGGGGTCCAAACACCGGGGAGCTGTTTTTT
TRBD2 | NA | TRBJ2-5 | 15 | TRBV9 | CASSTRAGVLETQYF | TGTGCCAGCAGCACCAGAGCGGGAGTGCTAGAGACCCAGTACTTC
NA | once | TRBJ2-7 | 15 | TRBV5-1 | CASSLDLVSSYEQYF | TGCGCCAGCAGCTTGGATTTAGTATCCTCCTACGAGCAGTACTTC
NA | NA | TRBJ2-7 | 13 | TRBV11-3 | CASSPTGSAEQYF | TGTGCCAGCAGCCCCACAGGGTCAGCCGAGCAGTACTTC
NA | few | TRBJ1-2 | 11 | TRBV5-6 | CASSWGGGYTF | TGTGCCAGCAGCTGGGGAGGTGGCTACACCTTC
NA | NA | TRBJ1-3 | 17 | TRBV11-3 | CASSPWTAESSGNTIYF | TGTGCCAGCAGCCCCTGGACAGCCGAAAGCTCTGGAAACACCATATATTTT
TRBD2 | NA | TRBJ2-3 | 16 | TRBV5-1 | CASSLPGLAGSDTQYF | TGCGCCAGCAGCTTACCGGGACTAGCGGGGTCAGATACGCAGTATTTT
NA | NA | TRBJ1-6 | 14 | TRBV27 | CASSLRVHTSPLHF | TGTGCCAGCAGTCTACGGGTCCATACTTCACCCCTCCACTTT
NA | NA | TRBJ1-5 | 13 | TRBV6-4 | CASSSDSNQPQHF | TGTGCCAGCAGTTCGGATAGCAATCAGCCCCAGCATTTT
NA | NA | TRBJ1-2 | 13 | TRBV6-5 | CASRRQEDYGYTF | TGTGCCAGCAGGCGTCAGGAAGACTATGGCTACACCTTC
TRBD2 | NA | TRBJ2-3 | 13 | TRBV29-1 | CSVDREGQGTQYF | TGCAGCGTTGATCGGGAGGGCCAAGGTACGCAGTATTTT
NA | NA | TRBJ1-5 | 13 | TRBV21-1 | CASRNHSNQPQHF | TGTGCCAGCAGAAACCATAGCAATCAGCCCCAGCATTTT
NA | NA | TRBJ1-1 | 13 | TRBV7-3 | CASSLTRGAEAFF | TGTGCCAGCAGCTTAACAAGAGGGGCCGAAGCTTTCTTT
NA | NA | TRBJ1-5 | 15 | TRBV30 | CAWSARVLGNQPQHF | TGTGCCTGGAGTGCCCGGGTTTTGGGCAATCAGCCCCAGCATTTT
TRBD1 | NA | TRBJ1-1 | 16 | TRBV7-9 | CASSQRQGALYTEAFF | TGTGCCAGCAGCCAGAGACAGGGGGCTTTGTACACTGAAGCTTTCTTT
TRBD2 | NA | TRBJ2-1 | 15 | TRBV5-1 | CASSPGLAPINEQFF | TGCGCCAGCAGCCCAGGACTAGCTCCGATCAATGAGCAGTTCTTC
NA | once | TRBJ1-1 | 14 | TRBV6-5 | CASSNREGFTEAFF | TGTGCCAGCAGTAACAGGGAAGGTTTTACTGAAGCTTTCTTT
TRBD1 | NA | TRBJ2-3 | 16 | TRBV18 | CASSPYGTGGTDTQYF | TGTGCCAGCTCACCATATGGGACAGGAGGCACAGATACGCAGTATTTT
NA | NA | TRBJ2-7 | 11 | TRBV2 | CASMRGYEQYF | TGTGCCAGCATGCGGGGCTACGAGCAGTACTTC
TRBD1 | NA | TRBJ1-2 | 14 | TRBV29-1 | CSVPAAGGNYGYTF | TGCAGCGTCCCCGCGGCAGGGGGTAACTATGGCTACACCTTC
TRBD1 | NA | TRBJ1-1 | 13 | TRBV30 | CAWSEGAGLPAFF | TGTGCCTGGAGTGAGGGGGCAGGACTACCTGCTTTCTTT
NA | NA | TRBJ1-5 | 13 | TRBV4-1 | CASSQTSNQPQHF | TGCGCCAGCAGCCAGACTAGCAATCAGCCCCAGCATTTT
NA | NA | TRBJ1-2 | 14 | TRBV5-1 | CASSLQDGQYGYTF | TGCGCCAGCAGCCTCCAGGACGGTCAGTATGGCTACACCTTC
NA | NA | TRBJ1-1 | 13 | TRBV7-3 | CASSLHRDVEAFF | TGTGCCAGCAGCTTACACCGCGATGTTGAAGCTTTCTTT
NA | NA | TRBJ1-4 | 15 | TRBV4-3 | CASSSQPEANEKLFF | TGCGCCAGCAGCTCACAACCGGAGGCTAATGAAAAACTGTTTTTT
NA | NA | TRBJ2-5 | 14 | TRBV5-1 | CASSPRQPTETQYF | TGCGCCAGCAGCCCCAGGCAACCTACAGAGACCCAGTACTTC
TRBD2 | NA | TRBJ2-7 | 15 | TRBV7-2 | CASSPAGTSEYEQYF | TGTGCCAGCAGCCCCGCCGGGACTAGCGAGTACGAGCAGTACTTC
NA | NA | TRBJ2-1 | 15 | TRBV25-1 | CASSSVGVGNNEQFF | TGTGCCAGCAGTAGTGTCGGGGTAGGAAACAATGAGCAGTTCTTC
NA | once | TRBJ2-5 | 16 | TRBV28 | CASSSRGTGYQETQYF | TGTGCCAGCAGTTCCCGCGGGACGGGGTACCAAGAGACCCAGTACTTC
NA | NA | TRBJ1-4 | 14 | TRBV11-2 | CASSLALLNEKLFF | TGTGCCAGCAGCTTAGCTCTCCTTAATGAAAAACTGTTTTTT
TRBD1 | NA | TRBJ2-1 | 14 | TRBV11-3 | CASSTRDRVNEQFF | TGTGCCAGCAGCACCCGGGACAGGGTTAACGAGCAGTTCTTC
NA | NA | TRBJ1-3 | 18 | TRBV5-1 | CASSPNPTGLYSGNTIYF | TGCGCCAGCAGCCCCAACCCGACAGGACTCTACTCTGGAAACACCATATATTTT
NA | NA | TRBJ1-4 | 14 | TRBV13 | CASRERGPNEKLFF | TGTGCCAGCAGGGAAAGGGGTCCAAATGAAAAACTGTTTTTT
NA | once | TRBJ2-5 | 12 | TRBV25-1 | CASMRRGETQYF | TGTGCCAGCATGCGCAGGGGAGAGACCCAGTACTTC
TRBD1 | NA | TRBJ1-2 | 16 | TRBV30 | CASTGTGDEVVSGYTF | TGTGCCTCCACCGGGACAGGCGACGAAGTGGTCTCTGGCTACACCTTC
NA | NA | TRBJ1-4 | 15 | TRBV6-5 | CASSRDGATNEKLFF | TGTGCCAGCAGTCGGGACGGAGCAACTAATGAAAAACTGTTTTTT
NA | NA | TRBJ1-5 | 13 | TRBV5-4 | CASSRWGDQPQHF | TGTGCCAGCAGTAGGTGGGGTGATCAGCCCCAGCATTTT